The 12 T cell receptor beta chains reported below all come from one sample, sequenced in a study of T cell responses to AZD1222 COVID-19 vaccine. Sequenced by immunoSEQ multiplex PCR; TCRdb stores in-frame clones only, minus some. Counted here are 160,000 or so clones, approximately 90% occurring once; the ten biggest clones make up less than 2%. The sequences come from peripheral blood, collected on day 0 of AZD1222 vaccination. The receptors originated from an adult in good health.

The rearrangement links TRBV28 to TRBJ2-7; D might be TRBD1 (6 bases). This CDR3 has 12 residues. V was cut by 0 bases and J by 7 bases, with 7 bases left in between. CDR1 MDHEN and CDR2 SYDVKM come from the germline V gene. In nucleotides, the CDR3 is TGTGCCAGCAGTTTATGGCAGGGGGAGCAGTACTTC. Protein product: CASSLWQGEQYF.

This clone was seen just once. The chain couples TRBV21-1 to TRBJ2-7; TRBD1, the table's D call, was not compared with the DNA. TRBV21-1 is listed as a pseudogene. The CDR3 extends over 13 amino acids. Written as DNA, the CDR3 is TGTGCCAGCTCTATGGACACATCCTACGAGCAGTACTTC. Its protein is CASSMDTSYEQYF.

This chain links TRBV4-3 with TRBJ1-3; TRBD1 is a possible D gene (5 bases). Germline V gives CDR1 LGHNA, CDR2 YSLEER. V dropped 0 bases and J dropped 3 bases, with 9 bases sitting between them. This CDR3 has 15 amino acids. The CDR3 DNA follows: TGCGCCAGCAGCCAAGATTGGGGCAGTGGAAACACCATATATTTT. Translation gives CASSQDWGSGNTIYF.

The V gene is TRBV7-9, the J gene TRBJ2-3; D remains unclear. V lost 6 bases and J lost 2, with 12 bases in between. This CDR3 has 14 residues. Looked up from germline, CDR1 is SEHNR and CDR2 is FQNEAQ (reference sequence). CDR3 DNA: TGTGCCAGCAGGTCCGGGTATTCCACAGATACGCAGTATTTT. Translated: CASRSGYSTDTQYF.

The chain combines TRBV7-8 with TRBJ2-5; D may be TRBD1 (5 bases). CDR3 length equals 13 residues. Germline V gene data show CDR1 as SGHVS and CDR2 as FQNEAQ. V gave up 4 bases and J gave up 2 bases, with 8 bases separating them. The CDR3 here is CASSSGIQETQYF. For the CDR3, the DNA is TGTGCCAGCAGCTCAGGGATTCAAGAGACCCAGTACTTC.

V gene TRBV19 combines with J gene TRBJ2-3, with D maybe TRBD2 (5 bases). CDR1 is LNHDA and CDR2 is SQIVND in the germline V gene (reference sequence). This CDR3 is 15 amino acids long. Trimming stripped 3 bases from V and 0 bases from J, with 10 bases between. In DNA, the CDR3 is TGTGCCAGTAGTATCGTACGGGGTAGCACAGATACGCAGTATTTT. Its translation: CASSIVRGSTDTQYF. Looking up the rest from reference TRBV19 and TRBJ2-3 gives the full variable domain: DGGITQSPKYLFRKEGQNVTLSCEQNLNHDAMYWYRQDPGQGLRLIYYSQIVNDFQKGDIAEGYSVSREKKESFPLTVTSAQKNPTAFYLCASSIVRGSTDTQYFGPGTRLTVL.

This clone was seen a single time. The chain employs TRBV27 and TRBJ2-5; D is unresolved. Germline CDR1 MNHEY, CDR2 SMNVEV (reference sequence). The CDR3 has 13 amino acids. V was clipped by 0 bases and J by 5 bases, with 7 bases between them. The CDR3 DNA is TGTGCCAGCAGTTTATCGATATTGGAGACCCAGTACTTC. This gives the protein CASSLSILETQYF.

The chain carries TRBV18 and TRBJ2-2; D call uncertain. Germline lookup yields CDR1 KGHSH and CDR2 LQKENI. This CDR3 has 13 amino acids. The V end lost 2 bases, the J end lost 4 bases, and 5 bases lay between the germline ends. The CDR3 region is CASSPASTGELFF. The CDR3 nucleotides are TGTGCCAGCTCACCAGCTAGCACCGGGGAGCTGTTTTTT.

The rearrangement joins TRBV18 to TRBJ1-5, with unresolved D. V gave up 2 bases and J gave up 6 bases, with 11 bases separating them. The CDR3 runs 14 residues. Germline V gives CDR1 KGHSH, CDR2 LQKENI. CDR3 coding DNA: TGTGCCAGCTCACCAACGATAGTAGGTCAGCCCCAGCATTTT. Translation gives CASSPTIVGQPQHF.

This clone was counted a single time. The chain links TRBV11-2 to TRBJ2-7, with D possibly TRBD1 on 6 matching bases. Germline V CDR1 and CDR2: SGHAT, FQNNGV. Trimming stripped 3 bases from V and 2 bases from J, with 17 bases between. The CDR3 is 16 amino acids. The CDR3 protein is CASSFGQTTATYEQYF. CDR3 DNA sequence: TGTGCCAGCAGCTTCGGACAGACGACCGCAACCTACGAGCAGTACTTC.

This chain links TRBV5-1 with TRBJ2-7; 7 nucleotides agree with TRBD1. The CDR3 is 15 residues long. Trimming removed 4 bases from V and 0 bases from J; junction bases left unmatched: 7. Per germline, CDR1 SGHRS and CDR2 YFSETQ. CDR3 coding DNA: TGCGCCAGCAGCCTAGGGACAGAGAGCTCCTACGAGCAGTACTTC. Translating gives CASSLGTESSYEQYF.

This chain joins TRBV19 and TRBJ2-7; D possibly matches TRBD1 or TRBD2 (5 bases each). Trimming removed 6 bases from V and 0 bases from J, with 15 bases in between. The CDR3 has 15 amino acids. Germline V gene lookup returns CDR1 LNHDA and CDR2 SQIVND (reference sequence). The CDR3 DNA sequence: TGTGCCAGTAGCGACCCGGGGACGGTCTCCTACGAGCAGTACTTC. Protein: CASSDPGTVSYEQYF.